This T cell receptor beta chain was sequenced during a study of response to subunit inactivated influenza vaccine. MiXCR was run by TCRdb on the RT-PCR reads, yielding one entry per CDR3 protein. The table lists around 570,000 distinct CDR3 sequences, approximately 10% of them singletons, with approximately 10% in the top ten. V dropped 5 bases and J dropped 2; count of bases not matched to a gene: 10. This CDR3 has 16 residues. Germline-derived CDR1 and CDR2 are SEHNR and FQNEAQ (reference sequence). These sequences were also reported in another study, on T cells expressing NK-cell markers. From that study: Making the TCR beta cDNA relied on 5'RACE template switching with UMIs. Source material for TCR beta repertoires consisted of sorted CD3+CD56+NKG2C+, CD3+CD56+NKG2C- and CD3+CD56-NKG2C+ T cells. The sequencing cohort of eight donors included seven HCMV-seropositive individuals and one seronegative individual. The leading position in the CD3+CD56-NKG2C+ fraction of four donors also went to these clonotypes. Whether the expanded NKG2C+ T cell clones recognized HCMV remained unclear.

The receptor was isolated from a man aged 50-59 years who received an inactivated influenza vaccine. The sample in question was PBMCs from blood, obtained on the day of vaccination. The V and J genes are TRBV7-9 and TRBJ1-1, with TRBD1 matching over 8 bases. The CDR3 is CASSPIPGQGNTEAFF. Written as DNA, the CDR3 is TGTGCCAGCAGCCCAATTCCTGGACAGGGAAACACTGAAGCTTTCTTT.